This note documents a single T cell receptor beta chain sequence. No antigen is known for it. V lost 8 bases and J 6 bases, leaving 7 bases between the germline ends. CDR3 length: 10 amino acids. The germline gives CDR1 MNHEY, CDR2 SVGAGI. TCRdb keeps only in-frame clones here, not all; method: immunoSEQ multiplex PCR. The sample lists roughly 7,000 clones; approximately 90% were seen once. This specimen belongs to a study of T cell clonotyping in hematopoietic cell transplantation. General study points: Few recipient clonotypes overlapped donors; over 95% were de novo at given depth. After transplant, recipient diversity fell while pathologically expanded clonotypes grew through day 180.

This chain joins TRBV6-5 and TRBJ1-2; D gene unclear. This specimen consisted of PBMCs, obtained 30 days after allogeneic stem cell transplant. The receptor's source is a female patient aged 50-65 years who had an allogeneic stem cell transplant from an unrelated donor, so the T cells may come from the graft donor. Some clones in this sample may be carry-over from other donors' samples. Here the CDR3 reads CASALNGYTF. In nucleotides, the CDR3 is TGTGCCAGCGCCTTAAATGGCTACACCTTC.